This T cell receptor (beta chain) was documented in a study of CD8 T cells in ankylosing spondylitis. By quantitative 5'-RACE with molecular barcodes, the TCR beta libraries were made. TCRdb re-called the 5' RACE reads with MiXCR, one entry per CDR3 protein. This table has some 87,000 distinct CDR3 sequences, about 9% appearing once. This clonotype has a handful of counts. The CDR3 loop spans 15 amino acids. Germline V gene sequence: CDR1 MNHNS, CDR2 SASEGT. V lost 7 bases, J lost 1 base, and 8 bases stayed unmatched. Sequencing used blood, either unsorted or a sorted T cell fraction (not recorded which). This receptor was identified in a male donor with ankylosing spondylitis or in good health (not recorded which). The chain has TRBV6-1 and TRBJ2-7; 9 nucleotides match TRBD2. CDR3 in DNA: TGTGCCAGCATCTCTGGCGGGGGGGAATCCTACGAGCAGTACTTC. Protein: CASISGGGESYEQYF.